These 3 T cell receptor beta chains originate from one sample sequenced in a study of T cells after yellow fever vaccination. Using its own MiXCR run on the 5' RACE reads, TCRdb lists one record per CDR3 protein. This sample carries some 240,000 distinct CDR3 sequences, approximately 5.2% of them seen once, and the ten largest clones take roughly 3%. Sequenced material: CD4+ T cells sorted from PBMCs, taken on the day of the yellow fever booster vaccination. Source of these receptors: a man aged 18 to 29 who received the YFV17D yellow fever vaccine.

This sequence joins TRBV10-3 and TRBJ1-2; 7 positions match TRBD1. Germline assignment: CDR1 ENHRY and CDR2 SYGVKD. This CDR3 has 13 residues. V was pared by 10 bases and J by 8 bases, with 13 bases of the junction left unmatched. As DNA, the CDR3 is TGTGCCACTCACAGGGGTGCAGGGTCCGGCTACACCTTC. Translation: CATHRGAGSGYTF.

The chain combines TRBV5-4 with TRBJ2-6; 8 positions agree with TRBD1. CDR1 is SGHNT and CDR2 is YYREEE in the germline V gene (reference sequence). The CDR3 has 17 amino acids. The V gene end was trimmed by 6 bases and the J gene end by 4 bases; junction bases not matched to a gene: 12. The CDR3 is CASTRGQGARGANVLTF. In nucleotides, the CDR3 is TGTGCCAGCACCCGGGGGCAGGGGGCGCGGGGGGCCAACGTCCTGACTTTC.

The chain combines TRBV7-9 with TRBJ2-1; 10 bases map to TRBD1. This CDR3 is built from 16 residues. Trimming took 5 bases from V and 6 from J; bases not matched to a gene: 10. CDR1 and CDR2 (germline): SEHNR, FQNEAQ (reference sequence). The CDR3 is CASSLLLGTGANEQFF. The CDR3 DNA is TGTGCCAGCAGCCTACTCTTAGGGACAGGGGCCAATGAGCAGTTCTTC.